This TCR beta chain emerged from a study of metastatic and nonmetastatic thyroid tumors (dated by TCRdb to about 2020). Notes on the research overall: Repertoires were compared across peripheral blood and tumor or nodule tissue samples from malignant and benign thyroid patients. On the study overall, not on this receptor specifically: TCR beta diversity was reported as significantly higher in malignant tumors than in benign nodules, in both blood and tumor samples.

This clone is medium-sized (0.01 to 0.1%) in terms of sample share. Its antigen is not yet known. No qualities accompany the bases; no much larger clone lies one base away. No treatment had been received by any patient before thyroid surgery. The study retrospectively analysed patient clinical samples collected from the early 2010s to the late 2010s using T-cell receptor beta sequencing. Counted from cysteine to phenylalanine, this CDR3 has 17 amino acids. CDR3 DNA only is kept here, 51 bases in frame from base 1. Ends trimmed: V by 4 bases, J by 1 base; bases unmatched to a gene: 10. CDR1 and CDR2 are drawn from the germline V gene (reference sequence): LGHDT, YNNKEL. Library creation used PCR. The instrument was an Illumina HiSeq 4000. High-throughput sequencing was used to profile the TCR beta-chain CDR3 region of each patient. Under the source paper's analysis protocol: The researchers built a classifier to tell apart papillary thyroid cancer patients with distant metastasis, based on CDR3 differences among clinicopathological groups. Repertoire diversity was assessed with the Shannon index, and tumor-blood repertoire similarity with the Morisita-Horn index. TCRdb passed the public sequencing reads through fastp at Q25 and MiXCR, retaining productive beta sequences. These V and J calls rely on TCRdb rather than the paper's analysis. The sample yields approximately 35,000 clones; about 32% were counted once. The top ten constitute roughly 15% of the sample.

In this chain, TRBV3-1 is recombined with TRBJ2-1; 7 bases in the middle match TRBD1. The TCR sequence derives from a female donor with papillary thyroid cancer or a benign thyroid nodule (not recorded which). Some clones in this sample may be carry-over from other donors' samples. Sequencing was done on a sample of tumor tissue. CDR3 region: CASSPGQGERSYNEQFF. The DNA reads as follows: TGTGCCAGCAGCCCCGGCCAGGGGGAGAGATCCTACAATGAGCAGTTCTTC.